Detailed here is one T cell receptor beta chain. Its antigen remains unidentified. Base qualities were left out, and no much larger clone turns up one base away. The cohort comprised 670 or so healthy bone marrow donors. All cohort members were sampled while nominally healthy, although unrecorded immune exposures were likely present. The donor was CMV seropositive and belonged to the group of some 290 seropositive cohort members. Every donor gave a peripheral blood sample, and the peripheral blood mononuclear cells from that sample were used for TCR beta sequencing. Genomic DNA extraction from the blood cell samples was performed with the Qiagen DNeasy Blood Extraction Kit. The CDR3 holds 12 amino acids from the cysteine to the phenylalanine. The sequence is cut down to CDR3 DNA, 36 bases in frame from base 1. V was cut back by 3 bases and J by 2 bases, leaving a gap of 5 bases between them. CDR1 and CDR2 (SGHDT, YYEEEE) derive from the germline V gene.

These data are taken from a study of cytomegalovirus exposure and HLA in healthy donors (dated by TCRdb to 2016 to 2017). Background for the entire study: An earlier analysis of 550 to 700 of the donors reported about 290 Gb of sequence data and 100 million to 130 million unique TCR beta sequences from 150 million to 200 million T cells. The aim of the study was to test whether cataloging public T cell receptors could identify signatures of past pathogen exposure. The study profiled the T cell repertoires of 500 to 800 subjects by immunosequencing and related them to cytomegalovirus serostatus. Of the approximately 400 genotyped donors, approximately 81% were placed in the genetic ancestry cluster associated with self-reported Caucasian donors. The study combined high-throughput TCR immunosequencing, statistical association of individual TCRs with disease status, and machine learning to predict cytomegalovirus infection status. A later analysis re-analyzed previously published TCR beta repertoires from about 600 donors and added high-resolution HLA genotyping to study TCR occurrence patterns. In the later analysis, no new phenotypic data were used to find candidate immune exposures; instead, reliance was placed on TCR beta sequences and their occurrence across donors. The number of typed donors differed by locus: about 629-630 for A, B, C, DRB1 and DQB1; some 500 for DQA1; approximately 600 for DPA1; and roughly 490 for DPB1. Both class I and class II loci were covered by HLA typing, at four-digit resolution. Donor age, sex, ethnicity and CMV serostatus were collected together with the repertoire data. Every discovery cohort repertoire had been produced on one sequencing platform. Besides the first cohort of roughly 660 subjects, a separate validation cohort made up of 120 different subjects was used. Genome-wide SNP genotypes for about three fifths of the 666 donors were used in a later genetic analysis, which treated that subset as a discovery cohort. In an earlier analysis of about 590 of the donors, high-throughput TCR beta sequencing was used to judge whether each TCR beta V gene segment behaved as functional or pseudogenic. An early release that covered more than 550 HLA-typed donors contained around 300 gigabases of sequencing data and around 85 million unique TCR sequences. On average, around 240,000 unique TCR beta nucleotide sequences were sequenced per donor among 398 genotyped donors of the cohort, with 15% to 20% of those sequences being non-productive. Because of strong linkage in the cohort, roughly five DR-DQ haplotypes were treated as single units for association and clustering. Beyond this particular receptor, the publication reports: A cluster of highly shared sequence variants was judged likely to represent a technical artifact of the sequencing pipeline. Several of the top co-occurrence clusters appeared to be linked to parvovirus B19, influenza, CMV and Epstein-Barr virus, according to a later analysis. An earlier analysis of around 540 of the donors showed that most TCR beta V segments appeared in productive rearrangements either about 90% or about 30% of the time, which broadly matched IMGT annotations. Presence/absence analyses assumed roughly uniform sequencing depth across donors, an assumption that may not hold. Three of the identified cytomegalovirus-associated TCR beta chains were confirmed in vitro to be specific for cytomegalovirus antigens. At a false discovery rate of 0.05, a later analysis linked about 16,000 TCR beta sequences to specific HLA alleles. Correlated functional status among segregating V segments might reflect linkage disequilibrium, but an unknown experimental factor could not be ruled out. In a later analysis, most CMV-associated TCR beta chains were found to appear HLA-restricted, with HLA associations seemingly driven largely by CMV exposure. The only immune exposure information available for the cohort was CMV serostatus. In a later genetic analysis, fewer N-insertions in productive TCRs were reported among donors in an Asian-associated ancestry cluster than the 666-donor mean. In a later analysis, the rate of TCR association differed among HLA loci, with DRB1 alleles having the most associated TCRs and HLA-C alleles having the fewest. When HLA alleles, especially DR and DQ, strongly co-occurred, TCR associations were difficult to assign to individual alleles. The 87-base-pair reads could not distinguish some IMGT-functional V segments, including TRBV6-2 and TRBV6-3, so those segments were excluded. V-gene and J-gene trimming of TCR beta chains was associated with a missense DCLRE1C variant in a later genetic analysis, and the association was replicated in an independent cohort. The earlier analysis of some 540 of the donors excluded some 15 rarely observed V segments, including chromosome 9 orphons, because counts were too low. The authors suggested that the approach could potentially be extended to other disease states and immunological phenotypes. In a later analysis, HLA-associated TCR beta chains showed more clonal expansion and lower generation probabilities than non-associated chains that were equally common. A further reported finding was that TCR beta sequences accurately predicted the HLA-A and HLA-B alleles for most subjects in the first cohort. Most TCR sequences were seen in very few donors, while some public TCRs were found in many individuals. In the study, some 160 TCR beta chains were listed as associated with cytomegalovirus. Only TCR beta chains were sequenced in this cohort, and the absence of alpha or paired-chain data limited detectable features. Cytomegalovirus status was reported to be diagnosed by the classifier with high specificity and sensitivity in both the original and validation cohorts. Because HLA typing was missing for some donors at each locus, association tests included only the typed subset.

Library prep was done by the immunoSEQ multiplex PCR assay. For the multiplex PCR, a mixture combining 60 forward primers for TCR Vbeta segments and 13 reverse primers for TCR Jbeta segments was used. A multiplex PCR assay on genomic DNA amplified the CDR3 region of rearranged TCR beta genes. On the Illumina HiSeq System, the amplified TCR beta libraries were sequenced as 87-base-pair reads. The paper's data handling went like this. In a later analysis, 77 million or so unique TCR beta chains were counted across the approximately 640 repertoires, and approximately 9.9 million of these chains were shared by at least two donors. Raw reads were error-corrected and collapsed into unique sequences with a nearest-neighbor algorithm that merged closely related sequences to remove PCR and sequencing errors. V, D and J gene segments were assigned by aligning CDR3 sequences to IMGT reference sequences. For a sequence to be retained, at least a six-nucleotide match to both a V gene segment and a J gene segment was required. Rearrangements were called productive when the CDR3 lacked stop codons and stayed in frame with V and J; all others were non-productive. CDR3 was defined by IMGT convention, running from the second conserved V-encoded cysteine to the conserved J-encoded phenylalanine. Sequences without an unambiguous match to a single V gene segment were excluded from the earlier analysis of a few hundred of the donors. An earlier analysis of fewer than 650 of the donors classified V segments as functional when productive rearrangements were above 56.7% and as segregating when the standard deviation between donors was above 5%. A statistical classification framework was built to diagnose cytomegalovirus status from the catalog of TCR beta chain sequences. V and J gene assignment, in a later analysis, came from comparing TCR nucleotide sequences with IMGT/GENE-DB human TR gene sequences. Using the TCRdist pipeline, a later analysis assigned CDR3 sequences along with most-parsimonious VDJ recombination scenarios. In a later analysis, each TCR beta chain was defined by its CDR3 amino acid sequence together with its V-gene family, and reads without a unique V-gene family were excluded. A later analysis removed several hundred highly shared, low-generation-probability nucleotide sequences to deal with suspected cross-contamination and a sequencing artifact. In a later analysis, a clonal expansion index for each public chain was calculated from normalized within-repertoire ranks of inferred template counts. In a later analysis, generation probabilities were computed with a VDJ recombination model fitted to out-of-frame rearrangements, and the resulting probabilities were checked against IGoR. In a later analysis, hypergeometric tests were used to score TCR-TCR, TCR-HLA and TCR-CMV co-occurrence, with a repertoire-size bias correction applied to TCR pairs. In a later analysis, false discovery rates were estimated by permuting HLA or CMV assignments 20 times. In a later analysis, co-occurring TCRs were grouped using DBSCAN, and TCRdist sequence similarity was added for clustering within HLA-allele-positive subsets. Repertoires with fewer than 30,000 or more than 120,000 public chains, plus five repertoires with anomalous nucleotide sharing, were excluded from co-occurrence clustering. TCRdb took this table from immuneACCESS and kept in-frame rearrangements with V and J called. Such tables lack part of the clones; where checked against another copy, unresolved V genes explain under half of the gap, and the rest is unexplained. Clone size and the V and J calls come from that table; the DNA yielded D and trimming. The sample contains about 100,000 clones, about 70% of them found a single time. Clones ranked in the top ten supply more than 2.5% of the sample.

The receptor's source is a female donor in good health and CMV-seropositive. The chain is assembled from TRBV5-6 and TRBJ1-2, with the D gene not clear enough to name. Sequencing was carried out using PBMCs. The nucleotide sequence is TGTGCCAGCAGCTACGGGAACTATGGCTACACCTTC. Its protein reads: CASSYGNYGYTF.